This T cell receptor (beta chain) was found in a study of OX40 agonist ivuxolimab in advanced cancers. Overall study context: Checkpoint inhibitors had been given previously to approximately 41% of patients. Broader study findings: Among T cells, CD8+ cells averaged more expanded clones than CD4+ cells.

Blood draws occurred at baseline, cycle 4 day 1, and cycle 7 day 1. Details on this clone: Antigen unknown.

Here immunoSEQ multiplex PCR was the method, and the copy in TCRdb shows in-frame clones only, minus some. Seen here are over 20,000 clones, about 88% observed once, and the top ten hold 20% to 30%. The CDR3 is made up of 16 amino acids. V lost 1 base to trimming and J lost 2 bases; unmatched junction nucleotides: 4. The germline gives CDR1 SGHVS, CDR2 FNYEAQ. This material consisted of CD4+ or CD8+ T cells sorted from blood, taken in a trial of the OX40 agonist ivuxolimab. The receptor was derived from an adult with an advanced solid tumor such as melanoma, head and neck, liver or kidney cancer. This chain joins TRBV7-6 and TRBJ1-5, with 8 bases matching TRBD1. The CDR3 is CASSLEPGQGNQPQHF. Written as DNA, the CDR3 is TGTGCCAGCAGCTTAGAACCGGGACAGGGCAATCAGCCCCAGCATTTT.